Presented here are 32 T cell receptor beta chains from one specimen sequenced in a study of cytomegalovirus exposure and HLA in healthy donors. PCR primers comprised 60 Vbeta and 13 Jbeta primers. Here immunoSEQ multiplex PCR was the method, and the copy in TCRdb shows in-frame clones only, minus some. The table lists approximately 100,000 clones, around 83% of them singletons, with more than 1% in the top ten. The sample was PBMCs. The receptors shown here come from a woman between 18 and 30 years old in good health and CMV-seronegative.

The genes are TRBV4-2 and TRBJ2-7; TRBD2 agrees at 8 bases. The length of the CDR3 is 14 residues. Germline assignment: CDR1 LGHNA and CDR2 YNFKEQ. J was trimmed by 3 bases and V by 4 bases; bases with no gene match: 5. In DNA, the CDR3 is TGTGCCAGCAGCCTCGCGAGCGGGGGCTACGAGCAGTACTTC. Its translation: CASSLASGGYEQYF.

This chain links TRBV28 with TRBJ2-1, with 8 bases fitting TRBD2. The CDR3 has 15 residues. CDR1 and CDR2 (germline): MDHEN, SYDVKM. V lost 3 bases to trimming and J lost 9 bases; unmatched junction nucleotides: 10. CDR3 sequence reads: CASSFARGGQSEQFF. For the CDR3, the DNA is TGTGCCAGCAGTTTCGCACGGGGGGGCCAGAGTGAGCAGTTCTTC.

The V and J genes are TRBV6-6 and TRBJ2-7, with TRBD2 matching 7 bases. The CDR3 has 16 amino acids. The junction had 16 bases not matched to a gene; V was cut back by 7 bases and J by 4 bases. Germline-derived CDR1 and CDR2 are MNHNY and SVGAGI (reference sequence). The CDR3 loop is CASTVLPGGIRYEQYF. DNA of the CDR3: TGTGCCAGCACCGTACTCCCCGGGGGGATCAGGTACGAGCAGTACTTC.

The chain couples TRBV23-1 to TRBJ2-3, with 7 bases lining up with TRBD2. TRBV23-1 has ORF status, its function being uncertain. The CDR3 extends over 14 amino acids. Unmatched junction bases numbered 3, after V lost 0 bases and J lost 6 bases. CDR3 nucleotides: TGCGCCAGCAGTCAATCGACTAGCATGGATACGCAGTATTTT. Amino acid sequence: CASSQSTSMDTQYF.

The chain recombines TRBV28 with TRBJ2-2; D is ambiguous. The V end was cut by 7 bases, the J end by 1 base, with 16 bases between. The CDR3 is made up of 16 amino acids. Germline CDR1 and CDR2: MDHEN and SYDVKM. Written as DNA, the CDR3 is TGTGCCAGCATCAGTTGGGCGTACGGGAACACCGGGGAGCTGTTTTTT. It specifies CASISWAYGNTGELFF.

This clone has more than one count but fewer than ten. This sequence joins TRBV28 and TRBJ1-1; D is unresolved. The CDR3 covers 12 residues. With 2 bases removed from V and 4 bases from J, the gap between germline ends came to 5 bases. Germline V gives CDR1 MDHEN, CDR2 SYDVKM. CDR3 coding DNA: TGTGCCAGCAGTTTACCAGGCACTGAAGCTTTCTTT. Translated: CASSLPGTEAFF.

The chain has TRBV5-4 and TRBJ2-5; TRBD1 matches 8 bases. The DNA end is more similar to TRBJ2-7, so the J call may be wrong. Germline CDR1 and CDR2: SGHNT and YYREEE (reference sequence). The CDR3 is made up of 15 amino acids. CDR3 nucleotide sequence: TGTGCCACCACCCGGACCCAGGGGGCGAACTACGAGCAGTACTTC. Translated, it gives CATTRTQGANYEQYF.

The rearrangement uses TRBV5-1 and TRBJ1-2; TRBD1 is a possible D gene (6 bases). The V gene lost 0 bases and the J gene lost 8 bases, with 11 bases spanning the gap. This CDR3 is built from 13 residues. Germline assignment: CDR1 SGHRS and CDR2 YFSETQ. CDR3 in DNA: TGCGCCAGCAGCTTGGAAACAGGGTACGGCTACACCTTC. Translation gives CASSLETGYGYTF.

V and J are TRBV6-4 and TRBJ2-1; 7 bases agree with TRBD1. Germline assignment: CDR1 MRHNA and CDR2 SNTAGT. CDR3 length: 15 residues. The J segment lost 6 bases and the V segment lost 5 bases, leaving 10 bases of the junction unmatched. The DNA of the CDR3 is TGTGCCAGCAGTTTAATAGGGGGCGGTTTCAATGAGCAGTTCTTC. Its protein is CASSLIGGGFNEQFF.

The CDR3 DNA follows: TGTGCCAGCTCACCATCAGCGGGACCCAATTATGGCTACACCTTC. Its protein product is CASSPSAGPNYGYTF. The chain links TRBV18 to TRBJ1-2; a weak D match, TRBD1 (5 bases). The CDR3 spans 15 residues. Germline V gene sequence: CDR1 KGHSH, CDR2 LQKENI. Trimming removed 2 bases from V and 5 bases from J, with 15 bases in between. The full variable domain, completed using reference TRBV18 and TRBJ1-2, is NAGVMQNPRHLVRRRGQEARLRCSPMKGHSHVYWYRQLPEEGLKFMVYLQKENIIDESGMPKERFSAEFPKEGPSILRIQQVVRGDSAAYFCASSPSAGPNYGYTFGSGTRLTVV.

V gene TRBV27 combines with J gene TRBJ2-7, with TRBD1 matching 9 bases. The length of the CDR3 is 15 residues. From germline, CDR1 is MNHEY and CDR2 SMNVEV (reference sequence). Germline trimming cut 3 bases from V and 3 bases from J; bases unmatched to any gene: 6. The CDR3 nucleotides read TGTGCCAGCAGTTTTTTACAGGGGGCGTTCTACGAGCAGTACTTC. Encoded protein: CASSFLQGAFYEQYF.

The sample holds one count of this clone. The CDR3 coding sequence is TGTGCCAGCAGTCTGGGACAGGGGGCGGGAAATGAGCAGTTCTTC. It encodes CASSLGQGAGNEQFF. The rearrangement joins TRBV9 to TRBJ2-1, with TRBD1 identical over 12 bases. After removal of 5 bases from V and 7 bases from J, the junction contained 7 bases not matched to a gene. Germline CDR1 reads SGDLS; CDR2 reads YYNGEE. The CDR3 has 15 amino acids.

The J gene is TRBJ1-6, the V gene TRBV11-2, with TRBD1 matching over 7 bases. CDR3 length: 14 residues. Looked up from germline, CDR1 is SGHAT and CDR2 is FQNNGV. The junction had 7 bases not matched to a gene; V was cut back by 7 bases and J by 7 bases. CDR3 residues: CASNRGGGNSPLHF. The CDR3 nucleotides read TGTGCCAGCAACCGAGGGGGCGGGAATTCACCCCTCCACTTT.

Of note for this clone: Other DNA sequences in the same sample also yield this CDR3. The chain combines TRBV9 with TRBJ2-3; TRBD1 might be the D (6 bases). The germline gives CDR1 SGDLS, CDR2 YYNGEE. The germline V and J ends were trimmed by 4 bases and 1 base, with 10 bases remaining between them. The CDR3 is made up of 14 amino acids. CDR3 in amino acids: CASSPRQGTDTQYF. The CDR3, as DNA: TGTGCCAGCAGCCCCAGACAGGGCACAGATACGCAGTATTTT.

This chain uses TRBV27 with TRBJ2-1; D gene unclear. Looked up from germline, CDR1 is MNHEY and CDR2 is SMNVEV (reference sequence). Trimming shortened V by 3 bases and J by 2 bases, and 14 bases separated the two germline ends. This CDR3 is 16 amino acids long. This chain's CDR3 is CASSLSLVTPYNEQFF. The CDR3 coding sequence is TGTGCCAGCAGTTTGTCCCTAGTTACCCCCTACAATGAGCAGTTCTTC.

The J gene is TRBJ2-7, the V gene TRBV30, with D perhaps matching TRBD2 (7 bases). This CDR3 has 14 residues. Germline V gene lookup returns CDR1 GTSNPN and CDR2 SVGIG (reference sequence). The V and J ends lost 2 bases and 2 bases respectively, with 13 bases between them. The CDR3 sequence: CAWSRGGSAYEQYF. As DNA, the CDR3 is TGTGCCTGGAGTAGGGGGGGATCAGCCTACGAGCAGTACTTC.

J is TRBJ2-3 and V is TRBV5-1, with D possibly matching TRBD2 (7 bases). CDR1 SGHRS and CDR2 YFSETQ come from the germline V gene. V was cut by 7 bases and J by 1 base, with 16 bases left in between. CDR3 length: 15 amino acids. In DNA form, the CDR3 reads TGCGCCAGCCGTGGGGGGGCGAGGGGCACAGATACGCAGTATTTT. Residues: CASRGGARGTDTQYF.

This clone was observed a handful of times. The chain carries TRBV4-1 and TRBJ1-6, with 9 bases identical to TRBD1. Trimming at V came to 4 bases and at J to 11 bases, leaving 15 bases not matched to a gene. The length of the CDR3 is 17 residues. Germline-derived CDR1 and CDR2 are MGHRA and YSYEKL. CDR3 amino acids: CASSPQGVGTGSPPLHF. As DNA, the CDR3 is TGCGCCAGCAGCCCGCAGGGGGTCGGGACAGGGTCCCCACCCCTCCACTTT.

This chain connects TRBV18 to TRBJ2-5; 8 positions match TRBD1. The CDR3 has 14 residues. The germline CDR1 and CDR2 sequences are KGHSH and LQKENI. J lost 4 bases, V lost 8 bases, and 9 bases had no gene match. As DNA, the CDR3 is TGTGCCAGCGCGTCGCAGGGGGCTGGAGAGACCCAGTACTTC. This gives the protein CASASQGAGETQYF. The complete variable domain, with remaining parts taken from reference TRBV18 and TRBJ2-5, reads NAGVMQNPRHLVRRRGQEARLRCSPMKGHSHVYWYRQLPEEGLKFMVYLQKENIIDESGMPKERFSAEFPKEGPSILRIQQVVRGDSAAYFCASASQGAGETQYFGPGTRLLVL.

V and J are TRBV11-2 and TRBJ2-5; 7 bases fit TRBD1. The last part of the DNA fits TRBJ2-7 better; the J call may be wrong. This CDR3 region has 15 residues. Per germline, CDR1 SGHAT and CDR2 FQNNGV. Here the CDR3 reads CASSSAGTAFYEQYF. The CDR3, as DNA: TGTGCCAGCAGCTCCGCCGGGACAGCTTTCTACGAGCAGTACTTC.

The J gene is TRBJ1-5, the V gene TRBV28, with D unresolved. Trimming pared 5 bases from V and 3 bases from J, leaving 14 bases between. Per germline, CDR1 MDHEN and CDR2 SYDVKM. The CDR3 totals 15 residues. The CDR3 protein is CASSPPRGNNQPQHF. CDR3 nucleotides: TGTGCCAGCAGTCCTCCTCGGGGAAACAATCAGCCCCAGCATTTT.

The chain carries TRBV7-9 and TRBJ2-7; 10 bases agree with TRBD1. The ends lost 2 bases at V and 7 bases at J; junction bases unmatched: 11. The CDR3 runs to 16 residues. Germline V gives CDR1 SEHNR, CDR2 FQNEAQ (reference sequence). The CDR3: CASSLFPRQGAQEQYF. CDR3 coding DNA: TGTGCCAGCAGCTTATTCCCGAGACAGGGGGCGCAAGAGCAGTACTTC.

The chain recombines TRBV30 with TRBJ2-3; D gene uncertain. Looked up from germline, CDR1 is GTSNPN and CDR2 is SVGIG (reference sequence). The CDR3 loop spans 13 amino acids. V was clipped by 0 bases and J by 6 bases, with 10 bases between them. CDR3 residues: CAWSVRATDTQYF. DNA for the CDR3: TGTGCCTGGAGTGTAAGAGCGACCGATACGCAGTATTTT. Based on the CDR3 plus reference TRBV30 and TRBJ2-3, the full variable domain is SQTIHQWPATLVQPVGSPLSLECTVEGTSNPNLYWYRQAAGRGLQLLFYSVGIGQISSEVPQNLSASRPQDRQFILSSKKLLLSDSGFYLCAWSVRATDTQYFGPGTRLTVL.

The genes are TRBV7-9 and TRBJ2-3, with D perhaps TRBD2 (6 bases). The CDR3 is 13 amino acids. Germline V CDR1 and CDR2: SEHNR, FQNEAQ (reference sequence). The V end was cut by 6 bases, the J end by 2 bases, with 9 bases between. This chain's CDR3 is CASRRDSTDTQYF. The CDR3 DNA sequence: TGTGCCAGCAGAAGGGACTCCACAGATACGCAGTATTTT.

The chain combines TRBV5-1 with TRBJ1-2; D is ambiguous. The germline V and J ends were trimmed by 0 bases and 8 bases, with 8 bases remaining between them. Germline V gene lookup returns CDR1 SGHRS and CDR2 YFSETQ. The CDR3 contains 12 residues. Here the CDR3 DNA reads TGCGCCAGCAGCTTGGGGCAAGTCGGCTACACCTTC. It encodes CASSLGQVGYTF.

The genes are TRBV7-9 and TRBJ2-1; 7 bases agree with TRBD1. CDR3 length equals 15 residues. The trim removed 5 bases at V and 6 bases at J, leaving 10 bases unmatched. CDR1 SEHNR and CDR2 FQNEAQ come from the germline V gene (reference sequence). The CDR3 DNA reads TGTGCCAGCAGCCCTCTGACAGGGTTCGGCAATGAGCAGTTCTTC. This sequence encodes CASSPLTGFGNEQFF.

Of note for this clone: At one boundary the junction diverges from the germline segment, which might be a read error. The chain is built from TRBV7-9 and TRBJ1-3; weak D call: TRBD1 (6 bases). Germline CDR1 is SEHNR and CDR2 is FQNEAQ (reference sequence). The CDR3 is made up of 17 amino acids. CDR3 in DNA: TGTTCCAGCAGCATCTCAGCAGGGGCGAACTCTGGAAACACCATATATTTT. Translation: CSSSISAGANSGNTIYF.

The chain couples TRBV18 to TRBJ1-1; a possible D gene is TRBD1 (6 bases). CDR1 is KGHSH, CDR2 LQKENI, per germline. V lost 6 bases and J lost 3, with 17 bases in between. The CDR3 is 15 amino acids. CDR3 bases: TGTGCCAGCTCCCCAGGGGAATTCAGGGACACTGAAGCTTTCTTT. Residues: CASSPGEFRDTEAFF.

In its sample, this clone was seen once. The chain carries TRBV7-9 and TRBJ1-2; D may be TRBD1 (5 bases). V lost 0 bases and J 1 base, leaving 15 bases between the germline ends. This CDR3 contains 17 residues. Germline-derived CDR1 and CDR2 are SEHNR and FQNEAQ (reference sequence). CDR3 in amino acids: CASSLAVLQANNYGYTF. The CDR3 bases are TGTGCCAGCAGCTTAGCGGTTTTACAGGCGAATAACTATGGCTACACCTTC.

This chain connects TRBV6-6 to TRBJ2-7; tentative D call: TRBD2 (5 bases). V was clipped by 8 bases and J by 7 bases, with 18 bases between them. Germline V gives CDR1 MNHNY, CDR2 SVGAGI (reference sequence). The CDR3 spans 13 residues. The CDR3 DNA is TGTGCCAGCGAGAGGGCCCCGAATATAGAGCAGTACTTC. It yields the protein CASERAPNIEQYF.

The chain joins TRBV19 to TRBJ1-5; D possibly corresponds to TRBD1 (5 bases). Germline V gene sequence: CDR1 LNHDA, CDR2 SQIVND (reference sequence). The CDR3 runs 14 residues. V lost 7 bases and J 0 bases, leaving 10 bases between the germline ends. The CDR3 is CASTTRVSNQPQHF. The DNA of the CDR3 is TGTGCCAGTACCACCAGGGTTAGCAATCAGCCCCAGCATTTT.

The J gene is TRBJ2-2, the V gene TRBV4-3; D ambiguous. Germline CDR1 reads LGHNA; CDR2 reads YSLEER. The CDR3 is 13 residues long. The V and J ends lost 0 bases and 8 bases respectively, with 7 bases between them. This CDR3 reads CASSQEWAGELFF. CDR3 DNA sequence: TGCGCCAGCAGCCAAGAATGGGCAGGGGAGCTGTTTTTT.